This T cell receptor beta chain was profiled in a study of T cells after yellow fever vaccination. TCRdb ran MiXCR on the 5' RACE reads and lists one entry per CDR3 protein. Of approximately 300,000 distinct CDR3 sequences listed, roughly 13% are singletons. This clonotype was picked up many times. Its antigen is not identified. Findings and caveats of the study: The secondary T-cell response peaked on day 5, not day 15, but was weaker.

The junction had 6 bases not matched to a gene; V was cut back by 7 bases and J by 7 bases. CDR1 is DFQATT and CDR2 is SNEGSKA in the germline V gene (reference sequence). The CDR3 is made up of 11 amino acids. J is TRBJ2-7 and V is TRBV20-1; 8 bases map to TRBD1. This receptor was taken from a man younger than 40 who received the YFV17D yellow fever vaccine. The source material was CD4+ T cells sorted from PBMCs, sampled 45 days after the yellow fever booster vaccination. The DNA for the CDR3 is TGCAGTGTTGCCAGGGGGCAGGAGCAGTACTTC. It translates to CSVARGQEQYF.